The entry below describes one TCR beta chain. The target antigen is unknown. The CDR3 has 14 amino acids. CDR1 and CDR2 (germline): SGHTA, FQGNSA. The V end was cut by 3 bases, the J end by 2 bases, with 11 bases between. This record comes from a study of response to subunit inactivated influenza vaccine. Findings and limits, study-wide: Authors proposed each seasonal influenza vaccination draws in few new T cells.

TCRdb analysed the RT-PCR reads with MiXCR anew, one entry per CDR3 protein. This sample has 500,000 or so distinct CDR3 sequences, with 9.5% to 12% found just once. The TCR was taken from a man aged 45-65 years who received an inactivated influenza vaccine. The J gene is TRBJ2-7, the V gene TRBV7-2; TRBD2 might be the D (6 bases). The sequencing used PBMCs from blood, collected roughly 6 weeks after vaccination. CDR3 amino acids: CASSFSGDPYEQYF. The DNA of the CDR3 is TGTGCCAGCAGCTTTAGCGGAGACCCCTACGAGCAGTACTTC.